One and the same sample provided the 8 T cell receptor beta chains below, sequenced in a study of blood T cell repertoires in COVID-19. Produced via immunoSEQ multiplex PCR; TCRdb's table is partial and in-frame only. The data show over 50,000 clones, 86% seen once. The sequenced sample was peripheral blood. These receptors all come from an elderly man with acute or convalescent COVID-19.

The chain joins TRBV14 to TRBJ1-4, with 10 nucleotides matching TRBD1. The germline CDR1 and CDR2 sequences are SGHDN and FVKESK. J lost 8 bases, V lost 1 base, and 1 base had no gene match. The CDR3 consists of 14 residues. CDR3: CASSQGDRGEKLFF. CDR3 coding DNA: TGTGCCAGCAGCCAAGGGGACAGGGGCGAAAAACTGTTTTTT.

J is TRBJ2-5 and V is TRBV15; 8 bases align to TRBD1. CDR3 length: 14 amino acids. J gave up 1 base and V 6 bases, and 4 bases lay outside the gene matches. Germline V gene sequence: CDR1 LNHNV, CDR2 YYDKDF (reference sequence). CDR3 in DNA: TGTGCCACCAGGGAGGACAGGGTCCAAGAGACCCAGTACTTC. This gives the protein CATREDRVQETQYF. Looking up the rest from reference TRBV15 and TRBJ2-5 gives the full variable domain: DAMVIQNPRYQVTQFGKPVTLSCSQTLNHNVMYWYQQKSSQAPKLLFHYYDKDFNNEADTPDNFQSRRPNTSFCFLDIRSPGLGDTAMYLCATREDRVQETQYFGPGTRLLVL.

The chain has TRBV2 and TRBJ1-6; 8 nucleotides align to TRBD1. Trimming at V came to 5 bases and at J to 5 bases, leaving 2 bases not matched to a gene. This CDR3 region has 14 residues. CDR1 is SNHLY and CDR2 is FYNNEI in the germline V gene. The CDR3 nucleotides are TGTGCCAGCAGTCTGACAGGGGATAATTCACCCCTCCACTTT. Translated: CASSLTGDNSPLHF.

V usage is TRBV6-2 or TRBV6-3 and J usage is TRBJ2-7; D remains unclear. Trimming removed 2 bases at V and 3 bases at J, with 5 bases between. CDR3 size: 12 residues. CDR1 and CDR2 (germline): MNHEY, SVGEGT. The CDR3 here is CASSYPYYEQYF. The CDR3 DNA follows: TGTGCCAGCAGTTACCCGTACTACGAGCAGTACTTC.

The chain joins TRBV14 to TRBJ2-3, with D possibly TRBD2 on 5 matching bases. V lost 0 bases and J 0 bases, leaving 7 bases between the germline ends. This CDR3 spans 15 amino acids. Germline-derived CDR1 and CDR2 are SGHDN and FVKESK. CDR3 sequence reads: CASSQELVSTDTQYF. The CDR3 nucleotides read TGTGCCAGCAGCCAAGAACTAGTTAGCACAGATACGCAGTATTTT.

The genes are TRBV7-2 and TRBJ1-3; D not resolved. The CDR3 runs 13 residues. Looked up from germline, CDR1 is SGHTA and CDR2 is FQGNSA. The V and J ends lost 5 bases and 0 bases respectively, with 5 bases between them. CDR3 in DNA: TGTGCCAGCAGCCGCTACTCTGGAAACACCATATATTTT. Its protein product is CASSRYSGNTIYF.

V and J are TRBV3-1 (or the pseudogene TRBV3-2) and TRBJ2-4; 8 positions agree with TRBD2. There are 19 residues in the CDR3. V shed 2 bases and J 0 bases; nucleotides not matched to a gene: 12. Germline V gives CDR1 LGHDT, CDR2 YNNKEL (reference sequence). CDR3 in DNA: TGTGCCAGCAGCCAAACGGGAGGTAGCGGGGTCCTAGCCAAAAACATTCAGTACTTC. Translating gives CASSQTGGSGVLAKNIQYF.

The V gene is TRBV15, the J gene TRBJ2-5; 8 nucleotides line up with TRBD1. Germline CDR1 LNHNV, CDR2 YYDKDF (reference sequence). The CDR3 totals 14 residues. The junction had 4 bases not matched to a gene; V was cut back by 3 bases and J by 4 bases. As DNA, the CDR3 is TGTGCCACCAGCAGGAGACAGGGGCCAGAGACCCAGTACTTC. Its protein product is CATSRRQGPETQYF.